The T cell receptor beta chain described here comes from a study of T cells in Graves' hyperthyroidism and ophthalmopathy. RNA transcripts gave rise to amplified TCR beta CDR3 regions. The TCR CDR3 first-round RT-PCR relied on the HTBI primer set. TCRdb re-analysed the multiplex PCR reads in MiXCR, keeping a single row per CDR3 protein. The sample lists approximately 620,000 distinct CDR3 sequences; roughly 15% were seen once. The germline V gene has CDR1 KGHDR and CDR2 SFDVKD. Trimming took 2 bases from V and 0 from J; bases not matched to a gene: 6. The CDR3 totals 17 residues. Inclusion characteristics of ophthalmopathy patients comprised a Clinical Activity Score of at least 3, a NOSPECS grade of at least 4, and duration under 3 months.

V and J are TRBV24-1 and TRBJ2-1, with 7 bases identical to TRBD2. Sequences were obtained from blood. The clonotype originates from a woman aged 40 to 50 with Graves' ophthalmopathy. CDR3 amino acids: CATSDWDYRSSYNEQFF. The CDR3 nucleotides are TGTGCCACCAGTGATTGGGACTATCGGAGCTCCTACAATGAGCAGTTCTTC.